The 4 T cell receptor beta chains below all came from one sample that was sequenced in a study of control samples from healthy donors and cancer patients. The method was immunoSEQ multiplex PCR; TCRdb's version includes in-frame clones alone and lacks a portion of them. This listing includes roughly 200,000 clones. The specimen was blood. The receptors here all came from a woman aged 25 to 45 in good health.

The rearrangement links TRBV5-8 to TRBJ2-7, with D perhaps TRBD1 (8 bases). This CDR3 spans 14 amino acids. Germline V gene data show CDR1 as SGHTS and CDR2 as YDEGEE. Trimming pared 4 bases from V and 3 bases from J, leaving 14 bases between. The CDR3 DNA follows: TGTGCCAGCAGCCACAGGGGGGGGCTCTACGAGCAGTACTTC. It is translated as CASSHRGGLYEQYF.

The chain employs TRBV24-1 and TRBJ2-6, with D uncertain. The CDR3 is 14 amino acids. Germline CDR1 and CDR2: KGHDR and SFDVKD. The V gene lost 1 base and the J gene lost 0 bases, with 0 bases spanning the gap. CDR3 residues: CATSDFSGANVLTF. CDR3 nucleotides: TGTGCCACCAGTGATTTCTCTGGGGCCAACGTCCTGACTTTC.

The chain couples TRBV10-1 to TRBJ2-5, with 10 bases that match TRBD1. Germline CDR1 reads WNHNN; CDR2 reads SYGVQD (reference sequence). The CDR3 runs to 14 residues. Germline trimming cut 10 bases from V and 5 bases from J; bases unmatched to any gene: 10. The CDR3 bases are TGCGCCACCTCCGGACAGGGGGTGTCGGAGACCCAGTACTTC. As protein: CATSGQGVSETQYF.

This chain joins TRBV12-3 or TRBV12-4 and TRBJ2-7, with TRBD1 matching over 7 bases. The CDR3 runs 12 residues. Losses at the gene ends were 5 bases for V and 9 bases for J; bases not matched to a gene: 7. The CDR3 DNA is TGTGCCAGCAGTCGTGGGCCAGGGGGGCAGTACTTC. Its translation: CASSRGPGGQYF.